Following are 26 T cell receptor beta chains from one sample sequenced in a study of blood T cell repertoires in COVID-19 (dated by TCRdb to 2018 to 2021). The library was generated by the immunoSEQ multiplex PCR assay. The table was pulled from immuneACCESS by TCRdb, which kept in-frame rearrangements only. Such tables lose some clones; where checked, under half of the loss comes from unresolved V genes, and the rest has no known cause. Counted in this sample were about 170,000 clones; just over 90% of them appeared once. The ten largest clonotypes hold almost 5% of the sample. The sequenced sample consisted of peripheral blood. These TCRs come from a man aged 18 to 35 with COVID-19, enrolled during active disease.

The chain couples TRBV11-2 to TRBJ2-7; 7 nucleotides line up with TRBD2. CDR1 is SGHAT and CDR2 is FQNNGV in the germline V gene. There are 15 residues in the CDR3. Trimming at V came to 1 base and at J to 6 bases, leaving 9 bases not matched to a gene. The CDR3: CASSLVGGPGSEQYF. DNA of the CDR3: TGTGCCAGCAGCTTAGTGGGAGGGCCAGGGAGCGAGCAGTACTTC.

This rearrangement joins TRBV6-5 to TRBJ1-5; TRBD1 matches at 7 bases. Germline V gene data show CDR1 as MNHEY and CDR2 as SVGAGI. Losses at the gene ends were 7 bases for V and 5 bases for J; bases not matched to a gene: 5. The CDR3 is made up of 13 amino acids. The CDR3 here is CASKRDSYQPQHF. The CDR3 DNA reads TGTGCCAGCAAAAGGGACAGTTATCAGCCCCAGCATTTT.

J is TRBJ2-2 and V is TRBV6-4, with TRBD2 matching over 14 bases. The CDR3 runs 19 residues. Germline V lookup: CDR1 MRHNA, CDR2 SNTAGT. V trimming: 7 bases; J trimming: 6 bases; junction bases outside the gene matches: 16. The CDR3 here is CASTLPGLAGDLSPGELFF. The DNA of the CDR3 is TGTGCCAGCACCCTCCCGGGACTAGCGGGAGATCTTTCGCCCGGGGAGCTGTTTTTT.

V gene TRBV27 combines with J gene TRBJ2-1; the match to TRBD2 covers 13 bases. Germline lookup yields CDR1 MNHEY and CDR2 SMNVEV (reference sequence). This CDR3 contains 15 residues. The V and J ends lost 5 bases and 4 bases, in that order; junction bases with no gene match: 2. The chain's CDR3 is CASSGLAGAYNEQFF. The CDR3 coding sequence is TGTGCCAGCAGTGGACTAGCGGGAGCATACAATGAGCAGTTCTTC.

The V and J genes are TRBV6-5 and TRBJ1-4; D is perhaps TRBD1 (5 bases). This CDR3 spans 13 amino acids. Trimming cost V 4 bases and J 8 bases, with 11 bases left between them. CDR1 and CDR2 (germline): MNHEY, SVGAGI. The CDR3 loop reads CASSWRGGEKLFF. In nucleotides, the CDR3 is TGTGCCAGCAGTTGGAGGGGCGGCGAAAAACTGTTTTTT.

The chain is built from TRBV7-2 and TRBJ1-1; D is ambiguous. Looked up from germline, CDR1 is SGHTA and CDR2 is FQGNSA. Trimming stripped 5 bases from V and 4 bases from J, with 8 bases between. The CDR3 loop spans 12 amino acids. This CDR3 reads CASSPRSTEAFF. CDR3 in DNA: TGTGCCAGCAGCCCCCGGAGCACTGAAGCTTTCTTT.

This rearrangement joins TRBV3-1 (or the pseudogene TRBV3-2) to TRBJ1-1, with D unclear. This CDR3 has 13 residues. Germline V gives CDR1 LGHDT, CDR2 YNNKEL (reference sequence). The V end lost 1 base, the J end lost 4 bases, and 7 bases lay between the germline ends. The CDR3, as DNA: TGTGCCAGCAGCCAAGTCGAGGGCACTGAAGCTTTCTTT. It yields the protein CASSQVEGTEAFF.

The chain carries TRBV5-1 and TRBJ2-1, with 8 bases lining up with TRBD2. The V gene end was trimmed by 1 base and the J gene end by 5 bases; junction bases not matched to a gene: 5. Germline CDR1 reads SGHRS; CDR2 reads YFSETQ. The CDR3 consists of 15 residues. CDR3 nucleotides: TGCGCCAGCAGCTTGTCCAGCGGGGGAAACAATGAGCAGTTCTTC. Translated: CASSLSSGGNNEQFF.

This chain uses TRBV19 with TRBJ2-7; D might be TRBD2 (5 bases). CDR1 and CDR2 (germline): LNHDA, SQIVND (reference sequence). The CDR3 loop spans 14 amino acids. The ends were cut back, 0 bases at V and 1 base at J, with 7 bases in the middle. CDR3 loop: CASSIDSVSYEQYF. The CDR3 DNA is TGTGCCAGTAGTATAGATAGCGTATCCTACGAGCAGTACTTC.

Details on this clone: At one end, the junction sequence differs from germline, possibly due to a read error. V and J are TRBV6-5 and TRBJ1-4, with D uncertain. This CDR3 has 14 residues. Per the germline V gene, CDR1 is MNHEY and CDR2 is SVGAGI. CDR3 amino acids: CASSPTTPSEKLLF. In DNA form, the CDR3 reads TGTGCCAGCAGTCCGACAACACCAAGTGAAAAACTGCTTTTT.

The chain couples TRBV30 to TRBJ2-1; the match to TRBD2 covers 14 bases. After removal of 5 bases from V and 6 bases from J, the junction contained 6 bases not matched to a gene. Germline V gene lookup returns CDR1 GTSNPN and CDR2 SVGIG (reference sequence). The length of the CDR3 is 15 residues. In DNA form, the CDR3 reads TGTGCCTGGGGACGACTAGCGGGAGGGCCCAATGAGCAGTTCTTC. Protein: CAWGRLAGGPNEQFF.

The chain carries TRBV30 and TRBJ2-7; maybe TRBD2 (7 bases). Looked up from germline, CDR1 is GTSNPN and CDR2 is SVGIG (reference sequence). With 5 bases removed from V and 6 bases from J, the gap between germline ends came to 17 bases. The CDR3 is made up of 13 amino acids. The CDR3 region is CAWGGGGVSEQYF. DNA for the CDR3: TGTGCCTGGGGGGGAGGGGGAGTCAGCGAGCAGTACTTC.

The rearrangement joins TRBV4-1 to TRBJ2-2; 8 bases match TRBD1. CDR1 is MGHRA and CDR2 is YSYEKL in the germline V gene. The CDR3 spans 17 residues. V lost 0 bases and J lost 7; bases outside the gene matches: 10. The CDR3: CASSQDETGVQGGELFF. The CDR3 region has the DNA TGCGCCAGCAGCCAAGACGAGACAGGGGTCCAGGGCGGGGAGCTGTTTTTT.

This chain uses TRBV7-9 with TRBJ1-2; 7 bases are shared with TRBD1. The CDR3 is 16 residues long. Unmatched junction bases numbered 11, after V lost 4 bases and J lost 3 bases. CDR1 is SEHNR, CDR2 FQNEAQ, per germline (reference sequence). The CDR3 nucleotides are TGTGCCAGCAGCTCCCCCGGGACAGCAGGGGACTATGGCTACACCTTC. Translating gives CASSSPGTAGDYGYTF.

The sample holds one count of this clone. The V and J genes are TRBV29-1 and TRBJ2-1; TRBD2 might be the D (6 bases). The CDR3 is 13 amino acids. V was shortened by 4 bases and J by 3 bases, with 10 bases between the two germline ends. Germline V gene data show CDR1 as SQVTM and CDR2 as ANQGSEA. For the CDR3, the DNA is TGCAGCGTTGTTGGGCGGGACTACAATGAGCAGTTCTTC. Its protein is CSVVGRDYNEQFF.

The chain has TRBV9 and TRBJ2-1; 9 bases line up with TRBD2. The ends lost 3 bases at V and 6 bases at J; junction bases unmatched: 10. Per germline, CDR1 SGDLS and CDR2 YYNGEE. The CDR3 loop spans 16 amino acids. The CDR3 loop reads CASSELLAGPPNEQFF. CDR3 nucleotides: TGTGCCAGCAGCGAACTGCTAGCGGGACCTCCCAATGAGCAGTTCTTC.

The CDR3 spells CASSEGSALYNEQFF. The CDR3 DNA reads TGTGCCAGCAGTGAGGGTAGCGCCCTCTACAATGAGCAGTTCTTC. This chain links TRBV25-1 with TRBJ2-1; D may be TRBD2 (5 bases). Germline CDR1 reads MGHDK; CDR2 reads SYGVNS. V lost 3 bases to trimming and J lost 3 bases, with 12 bases between them. CDR3 size: 15 residues. The whole variable domain, remainder taken from reference TRBV25-1 and TRBJ2-1, is EADIYQTPRYLVIGTGKKITLECSQTMGHDKMYWYQQDPGMELHLIHYSYGVNSTEKGDLSSESTVSRIRTEHFPLTLESARPSHTSQYLCASSEGSALYNEQFFGPGTRLTVL.

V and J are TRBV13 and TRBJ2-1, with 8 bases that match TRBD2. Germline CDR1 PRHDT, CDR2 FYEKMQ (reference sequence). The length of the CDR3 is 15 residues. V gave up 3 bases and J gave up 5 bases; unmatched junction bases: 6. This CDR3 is CASSFREGRDNEQFF. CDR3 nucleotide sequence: TGTGCCAGCAGCTTTCGGGAGGGCCGCGACAATGAGCAGTTCTTC.

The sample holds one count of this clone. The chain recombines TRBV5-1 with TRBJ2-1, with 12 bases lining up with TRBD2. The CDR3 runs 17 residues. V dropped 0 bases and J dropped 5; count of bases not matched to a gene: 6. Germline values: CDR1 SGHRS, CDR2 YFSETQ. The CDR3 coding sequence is TGCGCCAGCAGCTTGGCACTAGCGGGAGGAGGGGACAATGAGCAGTTCTTC. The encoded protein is CASSLALAGGGDNEQFF. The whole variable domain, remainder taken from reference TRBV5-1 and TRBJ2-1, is KAGVTQTPRYLIKTRGQQVTLSCSPISGHRSVSWYQQTPGQGLQFLFEYFSETQRNKGNFPGRFSGRQFSNSRSEMNVSTLELGDSALYLCASSLALAGGGDNEQFFGPGTRLTVL.

The CDR3 DNA is TGTGCCAGCAGTTTAGTGGGGAGCGGTCAGCCCCAGCATTTT. It translates to CASSLVGSGQPQHF. The chain employs TRBV28 and TRBJ1-5; D ambiguous. Germline V CDR1 and CDR2: MDHEN, SYDVKM. The CDR3 consists of 14 residues. Deletions cut 2 bases from V and 6 bases from J, with 11 bases between.

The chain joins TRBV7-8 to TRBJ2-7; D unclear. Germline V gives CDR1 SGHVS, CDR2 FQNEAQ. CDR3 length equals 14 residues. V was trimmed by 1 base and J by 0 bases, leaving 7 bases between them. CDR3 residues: CASSLVRSSYEQYF. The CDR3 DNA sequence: TGTGCCAGCAGCTTAGTTAGGAGCTCCTACGAGCAGTACTTC.

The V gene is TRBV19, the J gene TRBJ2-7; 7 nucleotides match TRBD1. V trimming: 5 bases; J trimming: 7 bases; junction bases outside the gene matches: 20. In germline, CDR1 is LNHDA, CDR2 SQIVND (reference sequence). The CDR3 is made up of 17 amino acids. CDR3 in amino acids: CASSPVPRGLPMEEQYF. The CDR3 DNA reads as TGTGCCAGTAGTCCCGTCCCGAGGGGGCTGCCGATGGAAGAGCAGTACTTC.

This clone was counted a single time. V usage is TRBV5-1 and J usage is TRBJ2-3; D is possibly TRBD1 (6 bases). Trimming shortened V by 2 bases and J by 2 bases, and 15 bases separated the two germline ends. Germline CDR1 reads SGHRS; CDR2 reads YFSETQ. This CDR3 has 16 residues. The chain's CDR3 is CASSLQGGLFTDTQYF. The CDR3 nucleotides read TGCGCCAGCAGCTTACAGGGTGGATTGTTCACAGATACGCAGTATTTT.

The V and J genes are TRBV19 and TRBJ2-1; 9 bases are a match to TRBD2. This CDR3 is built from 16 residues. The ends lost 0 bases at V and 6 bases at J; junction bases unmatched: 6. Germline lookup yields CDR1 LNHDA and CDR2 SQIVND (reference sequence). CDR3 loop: CASSIDRASGANEQFF. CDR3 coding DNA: TGTGCCAGTAGTATAGATCGGGCTAGCGGGGCCAATGAGCAGTTCTTC.

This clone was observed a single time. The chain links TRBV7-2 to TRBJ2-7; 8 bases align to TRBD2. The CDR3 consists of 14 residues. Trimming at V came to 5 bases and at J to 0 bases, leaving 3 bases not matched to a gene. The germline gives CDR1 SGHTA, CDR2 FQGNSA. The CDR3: CASSMTSVSYEQYF. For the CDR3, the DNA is TGTGCCAGCAGCATGACTAGCGTCTCCTACGAGCAGTACTTC.

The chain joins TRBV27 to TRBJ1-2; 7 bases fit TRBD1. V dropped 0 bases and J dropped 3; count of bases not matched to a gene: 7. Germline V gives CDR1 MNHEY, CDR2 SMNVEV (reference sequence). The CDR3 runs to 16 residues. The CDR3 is CASSLSQAGTDYGYTF. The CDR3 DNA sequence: TGTGCCAGCAGTTTATCACAGGCCGGGACAGACTATGGCTACACCTTC.